Shown below are 14 T cell receptor beta chains from a single sample sequenced in a study of vaccination effects on CD4 cells after COVID-19. Their antigen targets remain unknown. Assay used: immunoSEQ multiplex PCR; TCRdb lists only in-frame clones, some missing. The repertoire holds approximately 82,000 clones, with around 70% as singletons. ViraFEST used viral peptide pools to expand antigen-specific CD4+ T cells before sequencing. Cultured cells yielded isolated CD4+ T cells after 10 days. The sample was CD4+ T cells from PBMCs cultured with HCoV-229E spike peptides, taken before COVID-19 vaccination. Every receptor here comes from a human donor who received a COVID-19 vaccine.

Written as DNA, the CDR3 is TGTGCCAGCAGTTACGCCCAGCGGGGGGGCACAGATACGCAGTATTTT. Protein sequence: CASSYAQRGGTDTQYF. The chain joins TRBV6-6 to TRBJ2-3, with 9 bases fitting TRBD2. CDR1 and CDR2 from the germline V gene are MNHNY and SVGAGI (reference sequence). The CDR3 spans 16 residues. V was clipped by 2 bases and J by 1 base; unmatched bases: 4.

J is TRBJ1-5 and V is TRBV6-5; unclear D gene. CDR1 MNHEY and CDR2 SVGAGI come from the germline V gene. Trimming took off 0 bases at V and 5 bases at J, with 11 bases between the two ends. The CDR3 is 15 amino acids. CDR3 DNA sequence: TGTGCCAGCAGTTACTCGCTCGGGGAACATCAGCCCCAGCATTTT. Translated, it gives CASSYSLGEHQPQHF.

This clone has more than one count but fewer than ten. This chain links TRBV20-1 with TRBJ1-3; no reliable D call. The CDR3 extends over 13 amino acids. V lost 3 bases and J 3 bases, leaving 9 bases between the germline ends. The germline V gene has CDR1 DFQATT and CDR2 SNEGSKA (reference sequence). Here the CDR3 reads CSASSGVGNTIYF. The DNA for the CDR3 is TGCAGTGCTAGTTCCGGGGTTGGAAACACCATATATTTT.

This clone was counted once. This chain links TRBV3-1 (or the pseudogene TRBV3-2) with TRBJ1-1; no firm D call. The CDR3 covers 16 residues. Trimming shortened V by 1 base and J by 7 bases, and 19 bases separated the two germline ends. CDR1 is LGHDT and CDR2 is YNNKEL in the germline V gene (reference sequence). DNA of the CDR3: TGTGCCAGCAGCCAAGGAGGAGCTCTACCCTCCTATGAAGCTTTCTTT. Its protein is CASSQGGALPSYEAFF.

This clone was picked up a small number of times. The genes are TRBV4-3 and TRBJ2-1; D not certain. Trimming left V 0 bases short and J 5 bases short, with 5 bases between. The CDR3 is made up of 13 amino acids. Germline V lookup: CDR1 LGHNA, CDR2 YSLEER. CDR3 region: CASSQDFDNEQFF. The CDR3 DNA is TGCGCCAGCAGCCAAGATTTTGACAATGAGCAGTTCTTC.

In this sample, this clone turned up once. The gene calls are TRBV10-2 and TRBJ1-2, with D tentatively TRBD1 (5 bases). The CDR3 totals 14 residues. The germline V gene encodes CDR1 WSHSY and CDR2 SAAADI. Trimming left V 8 bases short and J 0 bases short, with 13 bases between. CDR3 DNA sequence: TGCGCCAGCGGCGCAGGGCATTCTAACTATGGCTACACCTTC. Residues: CASGAGHSNYGYTF.

The chain is built from TRBV18 and TRBJ2-4; 7 nucleotides align to TRBD1. This CDR3 has 13 residues. The J segment lost 8 bases and the V segment lost 4 bases, leaving 5 bases of the junction unmatched. Germline V lookup: CDR1 KGHSH, CDR2 LQKENI. The CDR3 reads CASSQGQSDIQYF. In nucleotides, the CDR3 is TGTGCCAGCTCACAGGGACAGTCGGACATTCAGTACTTC. Full variable domain (missing parts from reference TRBV18 and TRBJ2-4): NAGVMQNPRHLVRRRGQEARLRCSPMKGHSHVYWYRQLPEEGLKFMVYLQKENIIDESGMPKERFSAEFPKEGPSILRIQQVVRGDSAAYFCASSQGQSDIQYFGAGTRLSVL.

On this clone itself: Other DNA sequences in this sample translate to the same CDR3. The chain couples TRBV6-6 to TRBJ2-7; D may correspond to TRBD1 or TRBD2 (5 bases each). This CDR3 spans 13 amino acids. Looked up from germline, CDR1 is MNHNY and CDR2 is SVGAGI (reference sequence). V was clipped by 2 bases and J by 3 bases, with 8 bases between them. CDR3: CASSYRDGYEQYV. CDR3 in DNA: TGTGCCAGCAGTTACCGGGACGGCTACGAGCAGTACGTC.

This clone was recorded once. The chain links TRBV19 to TRBJ2-1; possible D gene TRBD1, 6 bases. The CDR3 spans 12 residues. V was clipped by 5 bases and J by 5 bases, with 7 bases between them. In germline, CDR1 is LNHDA, CDR2 SQIVND (reference sequence). This chain's CDR3 is CASSYRDNEQFF. The DNA for the CDR3 is TGTGCCAGTAGTTACAGGGACAATGAGCAGTTCTTC.

This sequence joins TRBV7-8 and TRBJ1-2; tentatively, D is TRBD1 (6 bases). CDR3 length: 13 residues. Per the germline V gene, CDR1 is SGHVS and CDR2 is FQNEAQ. Trimming took 5 bases from V and 2 from J, leaving 9 bases between them. As DNA, the CDR3 is TGTGCCAGCAGCCTAGGACAGAACTATGGCTACACCTTC. Amino acid sequence: CASSLGQNYGYTF.

The rearrangement joins TRBV27 to TRBJ1-2; D is possibly TRBD1 (6 bases). Germline V lookup: CDR1 MNHEY, CDR2 SMNVEV (reference sequence). This CDR3 spans 15 amino acids. Trimming took 2 bases from V and 4 from J, leaving 14 bases between them. The CDR3 DNA is TGTGCCAGCAGTTTACGGGGGGGCGCACTCTATGGCTACACCTTC. As protein: CASSLRGGALYGYTF.

This rearrangement joins TRBV4-1 to TRBJ1-2; D may be TRBD1 (6 bases). The CDR3 spans 17 residues. V lost 2 bases and J lost 1, with 17 bases in between. CDR1 MGHRA and CDR2 YSYEKL come from the germline V gene. In nucleotides, the CDR3 is TGCGCCAGCAGCCAAACTGGACAGATACGTAGTAACTATGGCTACACCTTC. Its protein is CASSQTGQIRSNYGYTF.

This chain uses TRBV3-1 (or the pseudogene TRBV3-2) with TRBJ2-5; no clear D. CDR1 and CDR2 (germline): LGHDT, YNNKEL (reference sequence). The CDR3 contains 14 residues. The ends were cut back, 0 bases at V and 5 bases at J, with 10 bases in the middle. The CDR3, as DNA: TGTGCCAGCAGCCAAGACCCGGGTTGGGAGACCCAGTACTTC. It encodes CASSQDPGWETQYF.

The chain couples TRBV9 to TRBJ2-3; the match to TRBD2 covers 15 bases. The CDR3 is 20 residues long. Germline-derived CDR1 and CDR2 are SGDLS and YYNGEE. Trimming at V came to 4 bases and at J to 5 bases, leaving 17 bases not matched to a gene. The CDR3 DNA reads as TGTGCCAGCAGCAAACCGATCGGACTAGCGGGGGGGAAGCGAGAAGATACGCAGTATTTT. It specifies CASSKPIGLAGGKREDTQYF.